This TCR delta chain was profiled in a study of Vδ1+ human thymocytes. This clone has a handful of counts. Its antigen is undetermined. Sequences come from RNA converted to cDNA by reverse transcription. The CDR3 regions were amplified by multiplex PCR from V-gene primers to a constant-region primer. TCRdb reran clone calling via CATT on the multiplex PCR reads. The table shows about 27,000 delta-chain clones, with about 29% occurring only once. Study-wide results and caveats: Around a fifth of thymic delta-chain sequences were Vdelta2, with few Vdelta3, unlike blood Vdelta1+ controls. Thymic TRG and TRD repertoires appeared highly polyclonal, with Gaussian CDR3 length distributions.

Germline values: CDR1 TSWWSYY, CDR2 QGS. Trimming cost V 2 bases and J 0 bases; bases outside gene matches: 26. The CDR3 has 24 amino acids. The V and J genes are TRDV1 and TRDJ1; TRDD3 agrees at 11 bases. The sample taken for sequencing was Vdelta1+ gamma-delta thymocytes from the thymus. Subset denoted: FACS-sorted CD3+ TCRalphabeta- TCRVdelta1+ TCRVdelta2- thymocytes. The clonotype was recovered from a boy under two years old who had congenital heart surgery. The CDR3 spells CALGESQDFLRGAGGYPYTDKLIF. The CDR3, as DNA: TGTGCTCTTGGGGAAAGCCAGGACTTCCTACGTGGGGCTGGGGGATACCCGTACACCGATAAACTCATCTTT.